At least ten counts were recorded for the clone carrying this T cell receptor (beta chain). Unique molecular identifiers were built into the TCRbeta library. TCRdb reprocessed the PCR reads via MiXCR and lists one record per CDR3 protein. The data hold around 600,000 distinct CDR3 sequences, with 10% to 13% observed a single time. The CDR3 totals 14 residues. J was trimmed by 1 base and V by 5 bases; bases with no gene match: 4. The data were obtained in a study of T-cell reconstitution after alpha-beta-depleted transplantation in children. The source material was PBMCs from the stem cell graft donor, sampled from the stem cell graft. The sequence came from a human donor who donated a stem cell graft to a child with acute myeloid leukemia. The chain couples TRBV12-3 or TRBV12-4 to TRBJ1-1; 7 bases line up with TRBD1. CDR3 DNA sequence: TGTGCCAGCAGTCCGACAGGGCCGAACACTGAAGCTTTCTTT. Translated: CASSPTGPNTEAFF.